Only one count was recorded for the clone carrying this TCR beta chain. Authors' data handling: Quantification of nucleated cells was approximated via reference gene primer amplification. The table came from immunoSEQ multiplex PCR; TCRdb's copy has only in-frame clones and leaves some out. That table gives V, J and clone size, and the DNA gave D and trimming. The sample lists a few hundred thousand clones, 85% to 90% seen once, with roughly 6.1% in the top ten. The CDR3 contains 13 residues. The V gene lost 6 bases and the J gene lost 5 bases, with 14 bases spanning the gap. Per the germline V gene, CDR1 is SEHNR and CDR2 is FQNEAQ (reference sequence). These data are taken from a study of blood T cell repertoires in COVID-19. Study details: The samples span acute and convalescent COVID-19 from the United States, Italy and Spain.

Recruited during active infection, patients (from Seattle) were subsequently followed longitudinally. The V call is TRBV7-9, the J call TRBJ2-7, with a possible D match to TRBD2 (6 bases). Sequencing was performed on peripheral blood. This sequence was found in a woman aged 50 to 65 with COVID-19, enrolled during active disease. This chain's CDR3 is CASRGGVVNEQYF. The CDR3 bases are TGTGCCAGCAGGGGGGGAGTTGTGAACGAGCAGTACTTC.